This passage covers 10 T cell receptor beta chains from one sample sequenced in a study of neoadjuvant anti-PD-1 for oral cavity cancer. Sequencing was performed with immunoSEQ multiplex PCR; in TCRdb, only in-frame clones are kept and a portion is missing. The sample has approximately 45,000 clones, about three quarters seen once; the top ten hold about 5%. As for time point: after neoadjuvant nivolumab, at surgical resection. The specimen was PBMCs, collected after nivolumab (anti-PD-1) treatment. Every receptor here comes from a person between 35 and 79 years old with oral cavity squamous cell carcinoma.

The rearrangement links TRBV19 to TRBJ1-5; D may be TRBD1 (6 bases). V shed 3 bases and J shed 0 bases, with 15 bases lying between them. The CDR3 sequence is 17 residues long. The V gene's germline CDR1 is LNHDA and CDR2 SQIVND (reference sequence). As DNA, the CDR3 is TGTGCCAGTAGTATGGGTATTGGGGGCGGTAGCAATCAGCCCCAGCATTTT. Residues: CASSMGIGGGSNQPQHF.

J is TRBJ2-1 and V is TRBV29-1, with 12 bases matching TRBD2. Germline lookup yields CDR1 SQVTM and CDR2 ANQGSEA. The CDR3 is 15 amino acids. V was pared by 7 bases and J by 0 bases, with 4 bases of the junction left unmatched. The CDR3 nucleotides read TGCAGCGCCTTGACTAGCGGGAGCTCCTACAATGAGCAGTTCTTC. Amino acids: CSALTSGSSYNEQFF.

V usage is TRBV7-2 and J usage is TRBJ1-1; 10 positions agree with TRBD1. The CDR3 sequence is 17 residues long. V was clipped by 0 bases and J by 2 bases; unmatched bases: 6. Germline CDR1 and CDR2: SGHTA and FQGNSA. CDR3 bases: TGTGCCAGCAGCTTAGCGGGGACAGGGGCACTCAACACTGAAGCTTTCTTT. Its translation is CASSLAGTGALNTEAFF.

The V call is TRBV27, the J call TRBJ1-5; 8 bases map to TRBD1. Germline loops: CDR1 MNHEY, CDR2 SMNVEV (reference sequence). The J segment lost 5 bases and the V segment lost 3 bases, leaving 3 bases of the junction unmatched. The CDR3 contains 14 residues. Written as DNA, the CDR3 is TGTGCCAGCAGTTTGACAGGGGTGCATCAGCCCCAGCATTTT. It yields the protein CASSLTGVHQPQHF.

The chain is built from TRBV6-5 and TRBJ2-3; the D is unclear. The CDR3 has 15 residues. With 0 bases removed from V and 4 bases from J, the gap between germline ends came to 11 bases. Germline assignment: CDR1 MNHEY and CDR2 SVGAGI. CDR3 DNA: TGTGCCAGCAGTTACTCGATAGGTTCACCAGATACGCAGTATTTT. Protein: CASSYSIGSPDTQYF.

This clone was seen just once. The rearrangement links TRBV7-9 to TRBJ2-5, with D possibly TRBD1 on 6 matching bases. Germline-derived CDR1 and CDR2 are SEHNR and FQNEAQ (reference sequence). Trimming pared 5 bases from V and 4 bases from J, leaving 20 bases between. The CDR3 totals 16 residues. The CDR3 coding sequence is TGTGCCAGCAGCCCCCAGGGGCGCGGTGTTGGAGAGACCCAGTACTTC. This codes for CASSPQGRGVGETQYF. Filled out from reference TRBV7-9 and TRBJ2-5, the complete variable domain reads DTGVSQNPRHKITKRGQNVTFRCDPISEHNRLYWYRQTLGQGPEFLTYFQNEAQLEKSRLLSDRFSAERPKGSFSTLEIQRTEQGDSAMYLCASSPQGRGVGETQYFGPGTRLLVL.

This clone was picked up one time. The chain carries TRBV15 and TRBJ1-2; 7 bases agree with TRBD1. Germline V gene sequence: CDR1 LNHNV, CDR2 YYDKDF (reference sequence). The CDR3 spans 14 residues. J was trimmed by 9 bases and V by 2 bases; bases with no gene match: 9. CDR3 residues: CATSRPQGGGSYTF. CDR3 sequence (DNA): TGTGCCACCAGCAGACCCCAGGGGGGAGGTAGCTACACCTTC.

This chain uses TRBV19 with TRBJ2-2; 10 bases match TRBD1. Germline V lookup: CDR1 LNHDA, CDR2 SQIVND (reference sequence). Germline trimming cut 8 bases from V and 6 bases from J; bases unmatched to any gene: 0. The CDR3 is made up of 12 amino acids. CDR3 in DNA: TGTGCCAGTGGACAGGGGGCCGGGGAGCTGTTTTTT. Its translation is CASGQGAGELFF.

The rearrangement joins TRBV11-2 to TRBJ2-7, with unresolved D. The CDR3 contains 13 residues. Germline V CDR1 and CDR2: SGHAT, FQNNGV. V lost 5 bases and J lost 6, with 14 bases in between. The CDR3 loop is CASSPNYGREQYF. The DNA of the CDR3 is TGTGCCAGCAGCCCCAACTATGGCCGCGAGCAGTACTTC.

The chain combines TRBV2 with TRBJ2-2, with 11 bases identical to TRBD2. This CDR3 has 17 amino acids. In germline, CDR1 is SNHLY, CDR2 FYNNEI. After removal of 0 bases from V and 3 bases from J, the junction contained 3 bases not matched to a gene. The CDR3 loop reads CASSEATSGTYTGELFF. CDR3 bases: TGTGCCAGCAGTGAAGCGACTAGCGGGACTTACACCGGGGAGCTGTTTTTT.